The clone carrying this T cell receptor beta chain came up a few times. Its antigen is not known. CDR3 length equals 13 residues. Between the trimmed V and J ends, which lost 5 bases and 6 bases, there was a span of 13 bases. TCRbeta library preparation incorporated unique molecular identifiers. TCRdb redid the calling of the PCR reads with MiXCR, one entry per CDR3 protein. The table records about 870,000 distinct CDR3 sequences, roughly 16% of them present only once. This specimen belongs to a study of T-cell reconstitution after alpha-beta-depleted transplantation in children. Study findings and constraints: For some patients, TCRbeta diversity was high at day 60 because of recipient T cells and thymic progenitors that survived.

This sequence joins TRBV12-3 or TRBV12-4 and TRBJ1-1; TRBD1 might be the D (5 bases). The TCR comes from a male patient under 18 who had a stem cell transplant for acute lymphoblastic leukemia, so the T cells may come from the graft donor. The material sequenced was PBMCs, mostly from graft donor cells, taken 360 days after TCRalphabeta/CD19-depleted stem cell transplant. The CDR3 nucleotides read TGTGCCAGCAGTGTCAGGGCTCCCGCTGAAGCTTTCTTT. Translating gives CASSVRAPAEAFF.